This TCR beta chain stems from a study of T cell responses to AZD1222 COVID-19 vaccine. Here immunoSEQ multiplex PCR was the method, and the copy in TCRdb shows in-frame clones only, minus some. The top ten hold 2% to 2.5% of the sample, which has roughly 140,000 clones, around 89% seen once. The V gene's germline CDR1 is LNHDA and CDR2 SQIVND (reference sequence). The CDR3 has 14 amino acids. The V end was cut by 3 bases, the J end by 5 bases, with 11 bases between. Specimen: peripheral blood, collected on day 0 of AZD1222 vaccination. This TCR was recovered from an adult in good health. The chain combines TRBV19 with TRBJ1-5; D uncertain. As DNA, the CDR3 is TGTGCCAGTAGTATCGGAGACATTGATCAGCCCCAGCATTTT. Translation: CASSIGDIDQPQHF. Filled out from reference TRBV19 and TRBJ1-5, the complete variable domain reads DGGITQSPKYLFRKEGQNVTLSCEQNLNHDAMYWYRQDPGQGLRLIYYSQIVNDFQKGDIAEGYSVSREKKESFPLTVTSAQKNPTAFYLCASSIGDIDQPQHFGDGTRLSIL.